Below, one T cell receptor beta chain is given with its context. The assay was immunoSEQ multiplex PCR, and TCRdb's table has in-frame clones only and misses some. The sample shows some 110,000 clones, 80% to 85% of them seen only once. The germline CDR1 and CDR2 sequences are SGHRS and YFSETQ. The CDR3 consists of 14 residues. Trimming took 4 bases from V and 7 from J; bases not matched to a gene: 7. The source of the sample is a study of blood T cell repertoires in COVID-19. Study-wide context: PBMCs, B-cell-depleted T cells, or T cells provided the cDNA or gDNA that made up the material.

V gene TRBV5-1 combines with J gene TRBJ2-4; TRBD1 matches at 8 bases. The source of this sequence is a man aged 80 or over with acute or convalescent COVID-19. Specimen: peripheral blood. This chain's CDR3 is CASSPDRVGNIQYF. CDR3 DNA: TGCGCCAGCAGCCCGGACAGGGTTGGGAACATTCAGTACTTC.